Following are 18 T cell receptor beta chains from one sample sequenced in a study of glioma-infiltrating T cells. Using RNA template, CDR3s of TCR alpha and beta were amplified with iRepertoire arm-PCR. A single record per CDR3 protein comes from TCRdb applying MiXCR to the multiplex PCR reads. The repertoire holds around 390,000 distinct CDR3 sequences, roughly two fifths seen once, with 12% in the top ten. Material: glioma tissue, nonneoplastic brain tissue, or PBMCs (not recorded which). The receptor set was obtained from a human donor with low-grade glioma or glioblastoma, undergoing nonglioma brain surgery, or in good health (not recorded which).

J is TRBJ1-1 and V is TRBV28, with a tentative D call TRBD1 (6 bases). CDR1 MDHEN and CDR2 SYDVKM come from the germline V gene. The CDR3 sequence is 15 residues long. V was cut by 5 bases and J by 4 bases, with 17 bases left in between. The CDR3 DNA reads as TGTGCCAGCAGTGTACTGCGGCAGGGGTTCACTGAAGCTTTCTTT. Encoded protein: CASSVLRQGFTEAFF.

The chain combines TRBV7-8 with TRBJ2-7, with D maybe TRBD1 (5 bases). CDR3 size: 12 residues. Per germline, CDR1 SGHVS and CDR2 FQNEAQ. V was clipped by 3 bases and J by 6 bases, with 9 bases between them. The CDR3 DNA follows: TGTGCCAGCAGCTTCAGGGCTCTCGAGCAGTACTTC. Translating it yields CASSFRALEQYF.

This clonotype was seen a handful of times. The V call is TRBV4-2, the J call TRBJ1-5; 8 bases map to TRBD1. The V gene end was trimmed by 0 bases and the J gene end by 3 bases; junction bases not matched to a gene: 10. The CDR3 spans 18 residues. Germline values: CDR1 LGHNA, CDR2 YNFKEQ. For the CDR3, the DNA is TGTGCCAGCAGCCAAGAATCAGGGAGGGGACAGGCCAATCAGCCCCAGCATTTT. It is translated as CASSQESGRGQANQPQHF.

For this clonotype: This may stem from a read error, because a much larger clone lies one nucleotide away. This rearrangement joins TRBV6-1 to TRBJ2-7; perhaps TRBD2 as D (5 bases). Trimming removed 10 bases from V and 5 bases from J, with 15 bases in between. Germline values: CDR1 MNHNS, CDR2 SASEGT. The length of the CDR3 is 12 residues. As DNA, the CDR3 is TGTGCCACCCGAAGAGGGCCGCACGAGCAGTACTTC. It encodes CATRRGPHEQYF.

This clonotype was seen a handful of times. This rearrangement joins TRBV4-1 to TRBJ2-7, with 9 bases identical to TRBD1. CDR1 is MGHRA and CDR2 is YSYEKL in the germline V gene. The junction had 5 bases not matched to a gene; V was cut back by 0 bases and J by 2 bases. The CDR3 loop spans 16 amino acids. DNA of the CDR3: TGCGCCAGCAGCCAAGATTGGGGGACAGGGACCTACGAGCAGTACTTC. Residues: CASSQDWGTGTYEQYF.

The rearrangement uses TRBV6-5 and TRBJ2-1, with D possibly being TRBD2 (6 bases). CDR1 is MNHEY, CDR2 SVGAGI, per germline. Trimming cost V 4 bases and J 5 bases, with 21 bases left between them. The CDR3 is 17 residues long. The CDR3 DNA sequence: TGTGCCAGCAGTTCCCCGATAGCCGGAGGGGTTGACAATGAGCAGTTCTTC. Translation gives CASSSPIAGGVDNEQFF.

A few counts support this clonotype. The chain recombines TRBV5-8 with TRBJ2-7; no reliable D call. Deletions cut 4 bases from V and 7 bases from J, with 9 bases between. Germline V lookup: CDR1 SGHTS, CDR2 YDEGEE. The CDR3 sequence is 11 residues long. Written as DNA, the CDR3 is TGTGCCAGCAGCAGGACGGAGGAGCAGTACTTC. This gives the protein CASSRTEEQYF. The variable domain in full, completed from reference TRBV5-8 and TRBJ2-7, reads EAGVTQSPTHLIKTRGQQATLRCSPISGHTSVYWYQQALGLGLQFLLWYDEGEERNRGNFPPRFSGRQFPNYSSELNVNALELEDSALYLCASSRTEEQYFGPGTRLTVT.

This clonotype is a singleton in its sample. The chain employs TRBV4-2 and TRBJ1-1, with D perhaps matching TRBD1 (5 bases). V gave up 7 bases and J gave up 5 bases, with 14 bases separating them. Per the germline V gene, CDR1 is LGHNA and CDR2 is YNFKEQ. The length of the CDR3 is 13 residues. CDR3 sequence (DNA): TGTGCCAGCAAGGACGGGGGGAATACTGAAGCTTTCTTT. Protein sequence: CASKDGGNTEAFF.

Concerning this clonotype itself: A much larger clone sits a single nucleotide away, making a read error possible. The chain recombines TRBV6-2 or TRBV6-3 with TRBJ2-3; D unresolved. Germline CDR1 reads MNHEY; CDR2 reads SVGEGT. Trimming cost V 2 bases and J 2 bases, with 8 bases left between them. This CDR3 contains 14 residues. CDR3 loop: CASSYTAFTDTQYF. The CDR3 DNA is TGTGCCAGCAGTTACACAGCTTTCACAGATACGCAGTATTTT.

The V and J genes are TRBV28 and TRBJ2-5; 8 nucleotides align to TRBD2. The length of the CDR3 is 15 residues. Germline V gives CDR1 MDHEN, CDR2 SYDVKM. The junction had 8 bases not matched to a gene; V was cut back by 6 bases and J by 2 bases. CDR3 bases: TGTGCCAGCAGAACCCCCCAGCGGGGGCAAGAGACCCAGTACTTC. It codes for CASRTPQRGQETQYF.

This clonotype has only a few counts. The V call is TRBV20-1, the J call TRBJ2-7; unclear D gene. Per the germline V gene, CDR1 is DFQATT and CDR2 is SNEGSKA (reference sequence). CDR3 length: 14 amino acids. V lost 3 bases to trimming and J lost 0 bases, with 12 bases between them. The CDR3 coding sequence is TGCAGTGCTAGGGAAGCTCCCGACTCCTACGAGCAGTACTTC. Protein: CSAREAPDSYEQYF.

This clonotype was seen once. Since a much larger clone is just one base distant, this may be a read error. The rearrangement joins TRBV28 to TRBJ2-5; TRBD2 aligns across 9 bases. The CDR3 covers 15 residues. With 2 bases clipped from V and 2 bases from J, the junction kept 3 bases outside the gene matches. Germline V gene data show CDR1 as MDHEN and CDR2 as SYDVKM. The CDR3 loop reads CASSLGLAKQETQYF. CDR3 sequence (DNA): TGTGCCAGCAGTTTAGGACTAGCGAAACAAGAGACCCAGTACTTC.

As regards this clonotype: A much larger clone differs by one base, so this may be a read error. The CDR3: CASSLWSSGSDTHYF. The CDR3 DNA follows: TGTGCCAGCAGTTTATGGTCTAGCGGATCAGATACGCATTATTTT. The rearrangement links TRBV28 to TRBJ2-3, with 7 positions matching TRBD2. This CDR3 comprises 15 residues. The germline V gene encodes CDR1 MDHEN and CDR2 SYDVKM. Combining the CDR3 with reference TRBV28 and TRBJ2-3 gives the whole variable domain DVKVTQSSRYLVKRTGEKVFLECVQDMDHENMFWYRQDPGLGLRLIYFSYDVKMKEKGDIPEGYSVSREKKERFSLILESASTNQTSMYLCASSLWSSGSDTHYFGPGTRLTVL.

A few counts support this clonotype. J is TRBJ2-7 and V is TRBV4-3; a weak D match, TRBD1 (5 bases). The germline V gene encodes CDR1 LGHNA and CDR2 YSLEER. V gave up 1 base and J gave up 6 bases, with 13 bases separating them. The CDR3 has 14 residues. CDR3: CASSQVQGASEQYF. In nucleotides, the CDR3 is TGCGCCAGCAGCCAAGTCCAGGGCGCTAGCGAGCAGTACTTC.

This chain connects TRBV7-2 to TRBJ1-2; possible D gene TRBD1, 6 bases. The CDR3 covers 14 residues. The germline V gene encodes CDR1 SGHTA and CDR2 FQGNSA. V was clipped by 1 base and J by 8 bases, with 14 bases between them. This CDR3 is CASSLVVGGRGYTF. CDR3 DNA: TGTGCCAGCAGCTTAGTCGTGGGGGGCAGGGGCTACACCTTC.

V gene TRBV29-1 combines with J gene TRBJ1-1, with D maybe TRBD1 (5 bases). The germline V gene has CDR1 SQVTM and CDR2 ANQGSEA. Trimming cost V 6 bases and J 2 bases, with 10 bases left between them. This CDR3 has 12 residues. CDR3 DNA: TGCAGCGTAGGACAATTAAACACTGAAGCTTTCTTT. It translates to CSVGQLNTEAFF.

This clonotype was found a few times. This sequence joins TRBV2 and TRBJ1-2; D unclear. Germline V gene lookup returns CDR1 SNHLY and CDR2 FYNNEI. Trimming stripped 5 bases from V and 0 bases from J, with 10 bases between. The CDR3 contains 14 residues. The CDR3 sequence is CASSQRGSNYGYTF. In nucleotides, the CDR3 is TGTGCCAGCAGTCAACGGGGTTCTAACTATGGCTACACCTTC.

This clonotype was counted ten times or more. The chain recombines TRBV20-1 with TRBJ1-5; D may be TRBD1 (5 bases). In germline, CDR1 is DFQATT, CDR2 SNEGSKA (reference sequence). The CDR3 sequence is 15 residues long. Trimming pared 5 bases from V and 2 bases from J, leaving 16 bases between. CDR3 bases: TGCAGTGCTGATCCGGACAATTCGGGCAATCAGCCCCAGCATTTT. It specifies CSADPDNSGNQPQHF.